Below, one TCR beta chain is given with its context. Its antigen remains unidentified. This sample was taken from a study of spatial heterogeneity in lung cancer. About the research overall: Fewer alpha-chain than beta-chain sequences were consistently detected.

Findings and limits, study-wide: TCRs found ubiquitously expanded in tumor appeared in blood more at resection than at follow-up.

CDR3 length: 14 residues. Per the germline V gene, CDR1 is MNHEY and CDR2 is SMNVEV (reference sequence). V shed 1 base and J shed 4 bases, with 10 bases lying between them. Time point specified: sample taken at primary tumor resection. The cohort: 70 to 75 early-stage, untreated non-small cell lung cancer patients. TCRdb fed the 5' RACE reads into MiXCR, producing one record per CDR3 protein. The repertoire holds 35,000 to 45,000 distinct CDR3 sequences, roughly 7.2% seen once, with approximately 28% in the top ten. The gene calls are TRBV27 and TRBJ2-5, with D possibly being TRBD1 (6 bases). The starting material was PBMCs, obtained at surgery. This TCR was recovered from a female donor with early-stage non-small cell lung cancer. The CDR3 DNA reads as TGTGCCAGCAGTTTATACACAGGGAGAGAGACCCAGTACTTC. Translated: CASSLYTGRETQYF.